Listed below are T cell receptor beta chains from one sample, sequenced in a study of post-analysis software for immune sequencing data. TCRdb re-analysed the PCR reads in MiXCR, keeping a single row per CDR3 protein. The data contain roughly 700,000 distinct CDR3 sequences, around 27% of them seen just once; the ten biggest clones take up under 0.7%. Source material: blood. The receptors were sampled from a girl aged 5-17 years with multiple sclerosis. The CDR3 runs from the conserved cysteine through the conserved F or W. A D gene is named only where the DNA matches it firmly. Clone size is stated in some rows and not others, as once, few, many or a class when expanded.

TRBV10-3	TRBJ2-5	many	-	CAISTAGAQETQYF	TGTGCCATCAGTACCGCAGGGGCCCAAGAGACCCAGTACTTC
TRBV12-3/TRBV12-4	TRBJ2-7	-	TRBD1	CASSGQGSYEQYF	TGTGCCAGCAGTGGACAGGGGAGCTACGAGCAGTACTTC
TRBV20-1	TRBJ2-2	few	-	CSARDQFRTGELFF	TGCAGTGCTAGAGATCAATTTAGAACCGGGGAGCTGTTTTTT
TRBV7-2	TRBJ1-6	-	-	CASSTFGQGNSPLHF	TGTGCCAGCAGCACCTTTGGGCAGGGAAATTCACCCCTCCACTTT
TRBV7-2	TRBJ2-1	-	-	CASGDPGQPPNEQFF	TGTGCCAGCGGAGATCCGGGACAACCACCCAATGAGCAGTTCTTC
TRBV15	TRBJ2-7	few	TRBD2	CATSRDRSPGGKYEQYF	TGTGCCACCAGCAGAGATCGGAGTCCGGGAGGAAAATACGAGCAGTACTTC
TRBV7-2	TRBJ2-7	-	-	CASSLGRSGWSSYEQYF	TGTGCCAGCAGCTTAGGGAGGAGCGGGTGGAGCTCCTACGAGCAGTACTTC
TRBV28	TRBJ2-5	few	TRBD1	CASSFRAGGYVETQYF	TGTGCCAGCAGTTTTAGGGCAGGGGGCTACGTTGAGACCCAGTACTTC
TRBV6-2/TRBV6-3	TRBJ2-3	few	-	CASSYTRSTDTQYF	TGTGCCAGCAGTTACACGCGAAGCACAGATACGCAGTATTTT
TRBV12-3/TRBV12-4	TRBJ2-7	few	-	CASSPRLTYEQYF	TGTGCCAGCAGTCCCCGGTTGACCTACGAGCAGTACTTC
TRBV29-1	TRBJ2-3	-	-	CSDEGGFPRRQYF	TGCAGCGATGAGGGGGGGTTCCCCCGGAGGCAGTATTTT
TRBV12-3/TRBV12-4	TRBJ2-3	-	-	CASGATSTDTQYF	TGTGCCAGCGGGGCAACTAGCACAGATACGCAGTATTTT
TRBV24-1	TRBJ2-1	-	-	CATSDLGGSSGEQFF	TGTGCCACCAGTGATTTGGGGGGGAGCTCGGGTGAGCAGTTCTTC
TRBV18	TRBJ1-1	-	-	CASSSRPVGRDTEAFF	TGTGCCAGCTCGTCCAGACCGGTAGGGCGGGACACTGAAGCTTTCTTT
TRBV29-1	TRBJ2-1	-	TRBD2	CSVDWGGPKLHNEQFF	TGCAGCGTTGATTGGGGAGGGCCTAAACTTCACAATGAGCAGTTCTTC
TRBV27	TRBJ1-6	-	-	CASRRQGHSPLHF	TGTGCCAGCAGGAGGCAGGGACATTCACCCCTCCACTTT
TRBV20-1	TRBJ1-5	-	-	CSARVGVQPQHF	TGCAGTGCTAGAGTGGGGGTTCAGCCCCAGCATTTT
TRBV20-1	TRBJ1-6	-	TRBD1	CSAHSGGDNSPLHF	TGCAGTGCTCATTCAGGGGGGGATAATTCACCCCTCCACTTT
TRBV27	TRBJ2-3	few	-	CASSRLRSGPYTSTDTQYF	TGTGCCAGCAGTCGTTTGAGGTCCGGGCCCTATACTAGCACAGATACGCAGTATTTT
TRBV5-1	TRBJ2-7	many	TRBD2	CASSLGTSGRAHEQYF	TGCGCCAGCAGCTTGGGGACTAGCGGGAGGGCCCACGAGCAGTACTTC
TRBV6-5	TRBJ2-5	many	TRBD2	CASSSLEAGGSETQYF	TGTGCCAGCAGCTCCCTCGAGGCGGGAGGTTCAGAGACCCAGTACTTC
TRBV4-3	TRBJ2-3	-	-	CASGWSPRDSQYF	TGCGCCAGCGGGTGGTCTCCGAGGGATTCGCAGTATTTT
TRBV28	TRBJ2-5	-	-	CASSLLAEQETQYF	TGTGCCAGCAGCCTGTTGGCGGAGCAAGAGACCCAGTACTTC
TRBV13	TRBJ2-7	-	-	CASSLGYGSYEQYF	TGTGCCAGCAGCTTAGGGTACGGATCCTACGAGCAGTACTTC
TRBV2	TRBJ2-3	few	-	CASITNWADVAADTQYF	TGTGCCAGCATCACCAACTGGGCAGACGTCGCGGCAGATACGCAGTATTTT
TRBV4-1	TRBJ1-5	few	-	CASSPVGLSNQPQHF	TGCGCCAGCAGCCCCGTGGGGCTTAGCAATCAGCCCCAGCATTTT
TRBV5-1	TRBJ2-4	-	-	CASSLEGGLAKNIQYF	TGTGCCAGCAGCTTAGAGGGCGGACTAGCCAAAAACATTCAGTACTTC
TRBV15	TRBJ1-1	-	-	CATSRDRPERATEAFF	TGTGCCACCAGCAGAGATCGACCCGAGAGGGCCACTGAAGCTTTCTTT
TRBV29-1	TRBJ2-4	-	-	CGVEDQGGGEQYF	TGCGGCGTTGAAGATCAAGGAGGAGGAGAGCAGTACTTC
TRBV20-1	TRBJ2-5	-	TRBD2	CSATSGASFVQYF	TGCAGTGCTACCAGCGGGGCTAGTTTTGTGCAGTACTTC
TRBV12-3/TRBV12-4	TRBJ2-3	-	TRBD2	CASSWPGLVGTDTQYF	TGTGCCAGCAGTTGGCCGGGACTAGTGGGGACAGATACGCAGTATTTT
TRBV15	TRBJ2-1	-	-	CATSRGMQSSYNEQFF	TGTGCCACCAGCAGAGGGATGCAGAGCTCCTACAATGAGCAGTTCTTC
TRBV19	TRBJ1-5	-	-	CASSIDPSGPQHF	TGTGCCAGTAGTATAGACCCGTCAGGGCCCCAGCATTTT
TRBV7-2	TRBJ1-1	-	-	CASSAHLNTEAFF	TGTGCCAGCAGCGCCCATCTGAACACTGAAGCTTTCTTT
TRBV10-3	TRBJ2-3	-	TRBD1	CAIRGTGLTDTQYF	TGTGCCATCCGGGGGACAGGGTTGACAGATACGCAGTATTTT
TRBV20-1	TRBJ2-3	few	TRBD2	CSAAWAREAQKDTQYF	TGCAGTGCTGCCTGGGCGCGGGAGGCCCAGAAGGATACGCAGTATTTT
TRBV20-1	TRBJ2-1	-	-	CSARAGVRYNEQFF	TGCAGTGCTAGAGCGGGAGTAAGATACAATGAGCAGTTCTTC
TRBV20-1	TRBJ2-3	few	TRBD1	CSARGGTASTDTQYF	TGCAGTGCTAGAGGTGGGACAGCTAGCACAGATACGCAGTATTTT
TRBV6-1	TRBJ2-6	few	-	CASTQGQSGANVLTF	TGTGCCAGCACCCAAGGACAGTCTGGGGCCAACGTCCTGACTTTC